A selection of T cell receptor beta chains follows, all from one sample in a study of blood T cell repertoires in COVID-19. Using immunoSEQ multiplex PCR, the repertoire was profiled, and TCRdb retains in-frame clones only, with some absent. The repertoire holds about 280,000 clones, with around 89% as singletons. The sequenced sample was PBMCs or T cells enriched from blood (not recorded which). The receptors come from a woman aged 18-29 years with acute COVID-19. CDR3s include the opening cysteine and the closing phenylalanine or tryptophan. D genes are given only for firm matches. Clone size is given for some rows only: seen once, a few or many times, or a class if the clone is expanded.

12	TRBD1	TRBJ1-5	.	TRBV30	TGTGCCCGGGGACAGGGGGGACAGCCCCAGCATTTT	CARGQGGQPQHF
15	TRBD1	TRBJ1-5	.	TRBV5-1	TGCGCCAGCAGCTCCACAGGGGGCTTCGGTCAGCCCCAGCATTTT	CASSSTGGFGQPQHF
14	.	TRBJ2-2	.	TRBV9	TGTGCCAGCAGCGTATTAGCGGAGACCGGGGAGCTGTTTTTT	CASSVLAETGELFF
14	.	TRBJ2-1	.	TRBV7-2	TGTGCCAGCAGCTTGGGCAGGGTGGGTAATGAGCAGTTCTTC	CASSLGRVGNEQFF
14	.	TRBJ2-5	.	TRBV28	TGTGCCAGCAGACAACCAGGAACACAAGAGACCCAGTACTTC	CASRQPGTQETQYF
14	TRBD2	TRBJ2-7	once	TRBV30	TGTGCCTGGAGTAGAGCGGGAGGCGCCTACGAGCAGTACTTC	CAWSRAGGAYEQYF
17	TRBD2	TRBJ2-7	.	TRBV19	TGTGCCAGTAGTACTACGGCTAGCGGGAGCCTTGGCTACGAGCAGTACTTC	CASSTTASGSLGYEQYF
14	.	TRBJ2-7	.	TRBV10-1	TGCGCCAGCAGTGAGTCGATGGGCAGCTACGAGCAGTACTTC	CASSESMGSYEQYF
15	.	TRBJ1-4	.	TRBV19	TGTGCCAGTAGTATACAGGGAAAGTTTAATGAAAAACTGTTTTTT	CASSIQGKFNEKLFF
17	TRBD2	TRBJ2-1	once	TRBV7-8	TGTGCCAGCAGCTCAACGGCGCTAGCGGGAATCCTTGCTGAGCAGTTCTTC	CASSSTALAGILAEQFF
15	.	TRBJ1-6	.	TRBV7-9	TGTGCCATCCGAGGGCCGATCGAGCTTAATTCACCCCTCCACTTT	CAIRGPIELNSPLHF
14	TRBD1	TRBJ2-5	once	TRBV19	TGTGCCAGTAGGCGAGACAGGGGACAAGAGACCCAGTACTTC	CASRRDRGQETQYF
15	.	TRBJ2-2	.	TRBV7-2	TGTGCCAGCAGCTCCTCCGGGATGAACACCGGGGAGCTGTTTTTT	CASSSSGMNTGELFF
14	.	TRBJ2-5	.	TRBV12-5	TGTGCTAGTGGTTTGGTGTCCGGGAACGGGGCCCAGTACTTC	CASGLVSGNGAQYF
13	.	TRBJ1-1	.	TRBV5-1	TGCGCCAGCAGCTGGACAGCCGACACTGAAGCTTTCTTT	CASSWTADTEAFF
15	.	TRBJ1-5	.	TRBV2	TGTGCCAGCAGTGAAGGAGGTTTTGGGAATCAGCCCCAGCATTTT	CASSEGGFGNQPQHF
15	TRBD2	TRBJ2-1	.	TRBV4-3	TGCGCCAGCAGCCAGGGTAGCGGGATCTACAATGAGCAGTTCTTC	CASSQGSGIYNEQFF
14	.	TRBJ1-2	.	TRBV19	TGTGCCAGTAGTATAGTGATTGGTGGCAATGGCTACACCTTC	CASSIVIGGNGYTF
20	.	TRBJ2-3	.	TRBV7-3	TGTGCCAGCAGCTCACCAAAAGGGCTACAGGGCCACCTCAGCACAGATACGCAGTATTTT	CASSSPKGLQGHLSTDTQYF
12	.	TRBJ2-1	.	TRBV30	TGTGCCTGGAGTGTCCAGGGGTACGAGCAGTTCTTC	CAWSVQGYEQFF
15	TRBD1	TRBJ2-7	.	TRBV5-1	TGCGCCAGCAGCTTGGAGGGGGCCCAGTCCTACGAGCAGTACTTC	CASSLEGAQSYEQYF
15	TRBD2	TRBJ2-2	.	TRBV4-1	TGCGCCAGCAGCCAAGCCGCTAGCGGGGCCGGGGAGCTGTTTTTT	CASSQAASGAGELFF
14	.	TRBJ1-6	.	TRBV7-3	TGTGCCAGCAGCCAGGCGGGGGGTAATTCACCCCTCCACTTT	CASSQAGGNSPLHF
13	TRBD1	TRBJ2-7	.	TRBV7-6	TGTGCCAGCAGCTTAGTACAGGGGGATGAGCAGTACTTC	CASSLVQGDEQYF
16	TRBD1	TRBJ2-1	.	TRBV27	TGTGCCAGCAGTTTATCGGGCCAGGGGGCCTACAATGAGCAGTTCTTC	CASSLSGQGAYNEQFF
16	TRBD2	TRBJ2-5	once	TRBV5-6	TGTGCCAGCAGCTTGGGGGCTAGCGGGGACCAAGAGACCCAGTACTTC	CASSLGASGDQETQYF
16	.	TRBJ2-1	.	TRBV7-8	TGTGCCAGCAGCTTAGCGACAATGGATACCTACAATGAGCAGTTCTTC	CASSLATMDTYNEQFF
13	.	TRBJ1-5	.	TRBV30	TGTGCCTGGAGTGTAACCTACAATCAGCCCCAGCATTTT	CAWSVTYNQPQHF
14	TRBD1	TRBJ1-6	.	TRBV11-2	TGTGCCAGCAGCTTAATGGACAGGGCTTCACCCCTCCACTTT	CASSLMDRASPLHF
18	TRBD2	TRBJ2-1	.	TRBV24-1	TGTGCCACCAGTGATTTGGATAGCGGACTAGCGGACTACAATGAGCAGTTCTTC	CATSDLDSGLADYNEQFF
14	.	TRBJ2-3	.	TRBV7-3	TGTGCCAGCAGCTTAGCGGGGAATACAGATACGCAGTATTTT	CASSLAGNTDTQYF
12	.	TRBJ2-1	once	TRBV28	TGTGCCAGCAGTGTGACTAGTTATGAGCAGTTCTTC	CASSVTSYEQFF
17	.	TRBJ1-3	.	TRBV19	TGTGCCAGTAGTATTTTCGCAGGGCCAAGCTCTGGAAACACCATATATTTT	CASSIFAGPSSGNTIYF
12	TRBD1	TRBJ2-7	.	TRBV2	TGTGCCAGCAGTCGGGACAGGGAGGAGCAGTACTTC	CASSRDREEQYF
15	.	TRBJ1-5	.	TRBV6-5	TGTGCCAGCAGTTACGACCGGGACAAGGGCCAGCCCCAGCATTTT	CASSYDRDKGQPQHF
16	TRBD1	TRBJ1-2	.	TRBV4-2	TGTGCCAGCAGCCGAACCGGGACAGAAAAAAACTATGGCTACACCTTC	CASSRTGTEKNYGYTF
16	.	TRBJ2-2	.	TRBV9	TGTGCCAGCAGCGTAGTCGGCAGGCAGAACACCGGGGAGCTGTTTTTT	CASSVVGRQNTGELFF
14	.	TRBJ2-1	.	TRBV6-4	TGTGCCAGCAGAGTACCGGGAGCCGGCAATGAGCAGTTCTTC	CASRVPGAGNEQFF
15	.	TRBJ1-1	.	TRBV19	TGTGCCAGTAGTTCATTAGACAAGATGAACACTGAAGCTTTCTTT	CASSSLDKMNTEAFF
14	TRBD1	TRBJ1-1	.	TRBV7-2	TGTGCCAGCAGCCGCGGACAGGCCGCTACTGAAGCTTTCTTT	CASSRGQAATEAFF
15	TRBD1	TRBJ2-5	.	TRBV25-1	TGTGCCAGCAGTGCCCGGGGACAGGGGTGGGAGACCCAGTACTTC	CASSARGQGWETQYF
19	TRBD2	TRBJ2-5	.	TRBV28	TGTGCCAGCAGTTTCTCTCCACATACACGACTAGCGGGAGGAGAGACCCAGTACTTC	CASSFSPHTRLAGGETQYF
16	TRBD1	TRBJ1-2	.	TRBV28	TGTGCCAGCAGTCCAGGCGGACAGGGGGGTAACTATGGCTACACCTTC	CASSPGGQGGNYGYTF
15	.	TRBJ2-7	.	TRBV2	TGTGCCAGCAGTGAACGCGTGGAGCAGACCTACGAGCAGTACTTC	CASSERVEQTYEQYF